Below are 29 T cell receptor beta chains sequenced from a single sample in a study of cytomegalovirus exposure and HLA in healthy donors. 13 Jbeta primers and 60 Vbeta primers were used for the PCR. Profiled with immunoSEQ multiplex PCR; TCRdb holds only in-frame clones, not every one. The table has 160,000 or so clones, approximately 76% seen once. Sequenced sample: PBMCs. The receptors originated from a man aged 55 to 70 in good health and CMV-seronegative.

V gene TRBV5-1 combines with J gene TRBJ2-7, with 10 bases matching TRBD1. CDR3 size: 15 residues. Losses at the gene ends were 3 bases for V and 4 bases for J; bases not matched to a gene: 7. The V gene's germline CDR1 is SGHRS and CDR2 YFSETQ. Here the CDR3 reads CASSSIPGQGYEQYF. Here the CDR3 DNA reads TGCGCCAGCAGCTCCATTCCGGGACAGGGGTACGAGCAGTACTTC.

V is TRBV29-1 and J is TRBJ1-2; possible D gene TRBD1, 5 bases. V lost 3 bases and J lost 5, with 19 bases in between. The CDR3 is 15 residues long. Germline V lookup: CDR1 SQVTM, CDR2 ANQGSEA. The CDR3 reads CSVDSGTPDPYGYTF. The CDR3 nucleotides are TGCAGCGTTGATTCCGGGACTCCGGACCCGTATGGCTACACCTTC. The whole variable domain, remainder taken from reference TRBV29-1 and TRBJ1-2, is SAVISQKPSRDICQRGTSLTIQCQVDSQVTMMFWYRQQPGQSLTLIATANQGSEATYESGFVIDKFPISRPNLTFSTLTVSNMSPEDSSIYLCSVDSGTPDPYGYTFGSGTRLTVV.

This clone was detected a few times. The chain carries TRBV5-6 and TRBJ2-1, with TRBD2 matching 7 bases. V shed 0 bases and J 13 bases; nucleotides not matched to a gene: 10. This CDR3 has 14 residues. Germline lookup yields CDR1 SGHDT and CDR2 YYEEEE. The CDR3 DNA sequence: TGTGCCAGCAGCTTGGGACTAGCCGACCCCGGCCAGTTCTTC. Its translation: CASSLGLADPGQFF.

A word on this clone: At one end the junction does not follow the germline gene, possibly because of a read error. The J gene is TRBJ1-2, the V gene TRBV2; D not resolved. The CDR3 contains 13 residues. CDR1 and CDR2 from the germline V gene are SNHLY and FYNNEI. The CDR3 spells CASSSRVNYDYTF. CDR3 sequence (DNA): TGTGCCAGCAGTTCCCGGGTTAACTATGACTACACCTTC.

This clone occurred once. V is TRBV18 and J is TRBJ2-5, with D tentatively TRBD2 (5 bases). With 2 bases removed from V and 1 base from J, the gap between germline ends came to 8 bases. This CDR3 is built from 14 residues. CDR1 and CDR2 (germline): KGHSH, LQKENI. The CDR3 here is CASSPSTSQETQYF. CDR3 coding DNA: TGTGCCAGCTCACCATCCACTAGCCAAGAGACCCAGTACTTC.

The CDR3 loop reads CASSLSLGLAGGHSYEQYF. The DNA for the CDR3 is TGTGCCAGCAGTCTCAGCCTCGGACTAGCGGGGGGACACTCCTACGAGCAGTACTTC. This chain links TRBV28 with TRBJ2-7, with TRBD2 matching over 14 bases. With V trimmed by 5 bases and J by 0 bases, 12 bases remained unmatched. The germline gives CDR1 MDHEN, CDR2 SYDVKM. CDR3 length: 19 residues.

This chain joins TRBV28 and TRBJ1-2; D gene uncertain. From germline, CDR1 is MDHEN and CDR2 SYDVKM. CDR3 length: 14 residues. V was trimmed by 2 bases and J by 5 bases, leaving 12 bases between them. The CDR3 DNA reads TGTGCCAGCAGTTTAAAGTTCCTCGGGTATGGCTACACCTTC. It translates to CASSLKFLGYGYTF.

This chain uses TRBV6-6 with TRBJ1-5; TRBD1 agrees at 7 bases. V was pared by 2 bases and J by 5 bases, with 6 bases of the junction left unmatched. This CDR3 has 15 amino acids. CDR1 MNHNY and CDR2 SVGAGI come from the germline V gene (reference sequence). The CDR3 loop is CASSYQRGGDQPQHF. DNA for the CDR3: TGTGCCAGCAGTTACCAGAGAGGGGGCGATCAGCCCCAGCATTTT.

This chain connects TRBV5-6 to TRBJ2-4; 8 positions agree with TRBD2. CDR3 length: 15 amino acids. Germline V gives CDR1 SGHDT, CDR2 YYEEEE. V was clipped by 0 bases and J by 6 bases; unmatched bases: 5. CDR3 loop: CASSLGAGALNIQYF. The CDR3 bases are TGTGCCAGCAGCTTGGGAGCGGGGGCCTTAAACATTCAGTACTTC.

The genes are TRBV6-1 and TRBJ1-6, with 8 bases lining up with TRBD1. J lost 7 bases, V lost 4 bases, and 6 bases had no gene match. The germline gives CDR1 MNHNS, CDR2 SASEGT. CDR3 size: 15 residues. In DNA form, the CDR3 reads TGTGCCAGCAGTGGGACTCAGGGGGCGAATTCACCCCTCCACTTT. It translates to CASSGTQGANSPLHF.

On this clone itself: At the DNA level, this CDR3 is encoded by other sequences in the same sample as well. The chain carries TRBV6-5 and TRBJ2-3, with a possible D match to TRBD2 (5 bases). The germline V gene encodes CDR1 MNHEY and CDR2 SVGAGI. Between the trimmed V and J ends, which lost 7 bases and 4 bases, there was a span of 18 bases. The CDR3 extends over 15 amino acids. The CDR3 is CASKERGGNADTQYF. CDR3 sequence (DNA): TGTGCCAGCAAAGAAAGAGGAGGTAACGCAGATACGCAGTATTTT.

This chain joins TRBV7-2 and TRBJ2-6; 7 positions match TRBD1. Germline trimming cut 3 bases from V and 3 bases from J; bases unmatched to any gene: 5. Germline assignment: CDR1 SGHTA and CDR2 FQGNSA. This CDR3 is built from 16 residues. This CDR3 reads CASSLTGLVGANVLTF. DNA for the CDR3: TGTGCCAGCAGCTTGACAGGGCTAGTTGGGGCCAACGTCCTGACTTTC.

The CDR3: CASQLDRVRHEQYF. DNA of the CDR3: TGTGCCAGCCAGTTGGACAGGGTTCGCCACGAGCAGTACTTC. The chain employs TRBV28 and TRBJ2-7; TRBD1 agrees at 8 bases. V lost 8 bases, J lost 5 bases, and 11 bases stayed unmatched. This CDR3 comprises 14 residues. Germline V gene sequence: CDR1 MDHEN, CDR2 SYDVKM.

The V gene is TRBV10-3, the J gene TRBJ1-1; 7 bases align to TRBD1. CDR3 length equals 15 residues. J was trimmed by 2 bases and V by 2 bases; bases with no gene match: 5. The germline V gene has CDR1 ENHRY and CDR2 SYGVKD. The chain's CDR3 is CAISERGTVNTEAFF. The DNA of the CDR3 is TGTGCCATCAGTGAGAGGGGGACAGTTAACACTGAAGCTTTCTTT.

V usage is TRBV7-2 and J usage is TRBJ1-2; TRBD1 aligns across 9 bases. The V segment lost 5 bases and the J segment 0 bases; nucleotides outside the gene matches: 7. The CDR3 runs 16 residues. Looked up from germline, CDR1 is SGHTA and CDR2 is FQGNSA. CDR3 sequence (DNA): TGTGCCAGCAGCCGCGGACAGGGGATAGCTAACTATGGCTACACCTTC. This gives the protein CASSRGQGIANYGYTF.

The chain employs TRBV5-1 and TRBJ2-5, with 9 nucleotides matching TRBD1. V dropped 0 bases and J dropped 5; count of bases not matched to a gene: 8. Germline V CDR1 and CDR2: SGHRS, YFSETQ. The CDR3 has 16 residues. The CDR3 sequence: CASSLVTGQGGETQYF. CDR3 nucleotides: TGCGCCAGCAGCTTGGTGACGGGACAGGGAGGTGAGACCCAGTACTTC.

J is TRBJ2-1 and V is TRBV5-6; TRBD2 agrees at 10 bases. The germline gives CDR1 SGHDT, CDR2 YYEEEE. V was pared by 4 bases and J by 2 bases, with 6 bases of the junction left unmatched. The CDR3 sequence is 16 residues long. CDR3 in DNA: TGTGCCAGCAGCCGCGGACTAGCGGTCGCCTACAATGAGCAGTTCTTC. As protein: CASSRGLAVAYNEQFF.

CDR3 nucleotides: TGTGCCAGCAGTCACGAGGGACTTCGGCACGGGGTCCTCCACTTT. Encoded protein: CASSHEGLRHGVLHF. This chain connects TRBV6-5 to TRBJ1-6; D might be TRBD1 (5 bases). The germline V and J ends were trimmed by 5 bases and 15 bases, with 23 bases remaining between them. The germline CDR1 and CDR2 sequences are MNHEY and SVGAGI. The CDR3 runs 15 residues.

This clone is a singleton in its sample. The rearrangement uses TRBV5-4 and TRBJ2-7, with D tentatively TRBD1 (7 bases). V was clipped by 0 bases and J by 3 bases, with 16 bases between them. Germline CDR1 SGHNT, CDR2 YYREEE (reference sequence). The CDR3 contains 16 residues. As DNA, the CDR3 is TGTGCCAGCAGCTTGGCCCAGGGGGGCTTCTTCTACGAGCAGTACTTC. It encodes CASSLAQGGFFYEQYF.

The chain links TRBV9 to TRBJ2-7, with D tentatively TRBD1 (5 bases). V lost 0 bases and J lost 4, with 11 bases in between. This CDR3 region has 14 residues. Per the germline V gene, CDR1 is SGDLS and CDR2 is YYNGEE. The CDR3 DNA sequence: TGTGCCAGCAGCGTAGGGGCCCCAGGGTACGAGCAGTACTTC. Translated, it gives CASSVGAPGYEQYF. The variable domain in full, completed from reference TRBV9 and TRBJ2-7, reads DSGVTQTPKHLITATGQRVTLRCSPRSGDLSVYWYQQSLDQGLQFLIQYYNGEERAKGNILERFSAQQFPDLHSELNLSSLELGDSALYFCASSVGAPGYEQYFGPGTRLTVT.

This chain links TRBV11-1 with TRBJ1-2; D is ambiguous. CDR1 is SGHAT, CDR2 FQDESV, per germline (reference sequence). The CDR3 has 16 residues. V gave up 2 bases and J gave up 6 bases, with 19 bases separating them. The CDR3 region is CASSLSGNGKADGYTF. The CDR3 DNA sequence: TGTGCCAGCAGCTTATCCGGAAATGGTAAAGCGGATGGCTACACCTTC.

The CDR3 DNA is TGCAGCGTTGCGGGGGGTCTCACAGATACGCAGTATTTT. This encodes CSVAGGLTDTQYF. The rearrangement links TRBV29-1 to TRBJ2-3, with 7 bases that match TRBD2. The CDR3 extends over 13 amino acids. The V and J ends lost 4 bases and 2 bases, in that order; junction bases with no gene match: 3. Germline V gene data show CDR1 as SQVTM and CDR2 as ANQGSEA.

The chain recombines TRBV18 with TRBJ1-3; 7 bases agree with TRBD1. J was trimmed by 0 bases and V by 2 bases; bases with no gene match: 10. Germline V gene data show CDR1 as KGHSH and CDR2 as LQKENI. The CDR3 loop spans 18 amino acids. CDR3 sequence: CASSPTQPGQDSGNTIYF. The CDR3 DNA is TGTGCCAGCTCACCAACCCAACCCGGACAGGACTCTGGAAACACCATATATTTT.

The rearrangement uses TRBV5-1 and TRBJ1-3; no firm D call. In germline, CDR1 is SGHRS, CDR2 YFSETQ. The V end was cut by 2 bases, the J end by 1 base, with 10 bases between. The CDR3 has 15 residues. CDR3 region: CASSFTASSGNTIYF. Here the CDR3 DNA reads TGCGCCAGCAGCTTTACAGCTTCGTCTGGAAACACCATATATTTT.

V is TRBV11-3 and J is TRBJ2-3; tentative D call: TRBD1 (6 bases). V gave up 1 base and J gave up 3 bases, with 8 bases separating them. From germline, CDR1 is SGHNT and CDR2 YENEEA. The CDR3 is 14 residues long. In nucleotides, the CDR3 is TGTGCCAGCAGCTTAGCGGGACATACAGATACGCAGTATTTT. Protein sequence: CASSLAGHTDTQYF.

This clone was detected once. Compared with germline, one end of the junction differs, possibly owing to a read error. This chain links TRBV7-6 with TRBJ2-1, with 8 nucleotides matching TRBD2. This CDR3 has 12 residues. From germline, CDR1 is SGHVS and CDR2 FNYEAQ. CDR3 DNA: TGTGCCAGCAGCCAATCCGCTGGCGGGGGGATCTTC. It codes for CASSQSAGGGIF.

This chain joins TRBV5-4 and TRBJ2-7, with unresolved D. The V end was cut by 0 bases, the J end by 2 bases, with 9 bases between. This CDR3 contains 14 residues. CDR1 is SGHNT and CDR2 is YYREEE in the germline V gene (reference sequence). The CDR3 spells CASSLAVSPYEQYF. CDR3 nucleotide sequence: TGTGCCAGCAGCTTGGCGGTCTCTCCCTACGAGCAGTACTTC.

The chain employs TRBV7-3 and TRBJ2-3; the D gene is possibly TRBD1 (6 bases). The CDR3 contains 14 residues. Deletions cut 3 bases from V and 2 bases from J, with 9 bases between. Germline lookup yields CDR1 SGHTA and CDR2 FQGTGA. The CDR3 spells CASSLDSVTDTQYF. DNA of the CDR3: TGTGCCAGCAGCTTGGACAGCGTCACAGATACGCAGTATTTT.

This chain links TRBV19 with TRBJ2-5; D call uncertain. Trimming removed 6 bases from V and 4 bases from J, with 15 bases in between. The germline V gene has CDR1 LNHDA and CDR2 SQIVND (reference sequence). The CDR3 runs to 14 residues. CDR3 sequence reads: CASSDLTGRETQYF. Written as DNA, the CDR3 is TGTGCCAGTAGCGACTTAACCGGTAGAGAGACCCAGTACTTC.